This entry lists 20 T cell receptor beta chains sequenced from one sample in a study of T cells after posttransplantation cyclophosphamide. TCRdb's copy holds only in-frame clones and misses some; the assay was immunoSEQ multiplex PCR. This sample has 45,000 or so clones, with 92% found just once. The specimen was PBMCs. These receptors were taken from a woman aged 50 to 60 in good health and a related stem cell transplant donor.

This clone was observed a few times. The rearrangement joins TRBV5-1 to TRBJ1-2; D gene unclear. The V gene lost 4 bases and the J gene lost 4 bases, with 11 bases spanning the gap. The germline CDR1 and CDR2 sequences are SGHRS and YFSETQ. The CDR3 totals 13 residues. The CDR3 bases are TGCGCCAGCAGCAGTGGGCAGGTCTATGGCTACACCTTC. This sequence encodes CASSSGQVYGYTF. The whole variable domain, remainder taken from reference TRBV5-1 and TRBJ1-2, is KAGVTQTPRYLIKTRGQQVTLSCSPISGHRSVSWYQQTPGQGLQFLFEYFSETQRNKGNFPGRFSGRQFSNSRSEMNVSTLELGDSALYLCASSSGQVYGYTFGSGTRLTVV.

The V call is TRBV9, the J call TRBJ1-6, with D perhaps matching TRBD1 (5 bases). Trimming left V 3 bases short and J 7 bases short, with 8 bases between. Germline assignment: CDR1 SGDLS and CDR2 YYNGEE. The CDR3 consists of 13 residues. The CDR3 loop reads CASSGGGNSPLHF. The CDR3 DNA is TGTGCCAGCAGCGGCGGGGGGAATTCACCCCTCCACTTT.

This chain uses TRBV28 with TRBJ1-5; D possibly corresponds to TRBD1 (5 bases). Germline CDR1 MDHEN, CDR2 SYDVKM. V lost 5 bases and J lost 6, with 14 bases in between. The length of the CDR3 is 14 residues. CDR3 sequence reads: CASSQPPRVQPQHF. The CDR3 DNA follows: TGTGCCAGCAGTCAACCCCCCAGGGTTCAGCCCCAGCATTTT.

The rearrangement links TRBV10-2 to TRBJ2-2; a weak D match, TRBD1 (6 bases). Germline assignment: CDR1 WSHSY and CDR2 SAAADI. This CDR3 contains 14 residues. Trimming removed 6 bases from V and 2 bases from J, with 10 bases in between. CDR3 in DNA: TGCGCCAGCAGACACAGGGAAAACACCGGGGAGCTGTTTTTT. It yields the protein CASRHRENTGELFF.

V gene TRBV6-1 combines with J gene TRBJ2-7, with a possible D match to TRBD1 (6 bases). Looked up from germline, CDR1 is MNHNS and CDR2 is SASEGT. There are 15 residues in the CDR3. Trimming took off 2 bases at V and 4 bases at J, with 15 bases between the two ends. This CDR3 is CASSENLRGKYEQYF. The CDR3 DNA follows: TGTGCCAGCAGTGAAAACCTCAGGGGAAAGTACGAGCAGTACTTC.

This clone is categorized as medium-sized (0.01 to 0.1%). V gene TRBV23-1 combines with J gene TRBJ1-3, with a possible D match to TRBD1 (5 bases). TRBV23-1 is an open reading frame whose function is uncertain. The CDR3 is 15 amino acids. V was trimmed by 3 bases and J by 10 bases, leaving 19 bases between them. The CDR3 reads CASSHPDMEEGTIYF. CDR3 DNA: TGCGCCAGCAGTCATCCGGACATGGAGGAGGGGACCATATATTTT.

The chain carries TRBV5-1 and TRBJ2-3; tentatively, D is TRBD2 (5 bases). This CDR3 region has 15 residues. Germline V gene lookup returns CDR1 SGHRS and CDR2 YFSETQ. Trimming removed 5 bases at V and 4 bases at J, with 17 bases between. CDR3: CASRFGLLPADTQYF. The CDR3 DNA reads TGCGCCAGCAGGTTCGGACTCCTCCCCGCAGATACGCAGTATTTT.

There are a few counts of this clone. J is TRBJ1-2 and V is TRBV7-2, with a possible D match to TRBD1 (6 bases). In germline, CDR1 is SGHTA, CDR2 FQGNSA. The V gene lost 5 bases and the J gene lost 2 bases, with 12 bases spanning the gap. This CDR3 comprises 14 residues. The CDR3, as DNA: TGTGCCAGCAGCCCGGACAGCAACAACTATGGCTACACCTTC. Protein product: CASSPDSNNYGYTF.

The rearrangement joins TRBV9 to TRBJ2-1, with TRBD2 matching over 9 bases. Germline-derived CDR1 and CDR2 are SGDLS and YYNGEE. V lost 2 bases and J lost 3; bases outside the gene matches: 9. The CDR3 spans 17 residues. For the CDR3, the DNA is TGTGCCAGCAGCGTCCAATCTAGCGGGATCCTCTACAATGAGCAGTTCTTC. Its protein product is CASSVQSSGILYNEQFF.

V and J are TRBV7-9 and TRBJ1-2; D not resolved. Germline CDR1 reads SEHNR; CDR2 reads FQNEAQ (reference sequence). Trimming removed 0 bases from V and 2 bases from J, with 7 bases in between. The CDR3 covers 14 residues. The CDR3 loop reads CASSLANTNYGYTF. Here the CDR3 DNA reads TGTGCCAGCAGCTTAGCGAACACCAACTATGGCTACACCTTC.

The rearrangement uses TRBV9 and TRBJ2-7; weak D call: TRBD2 (6 bases). V was cut by 0 bases and J by 3 bases, with 10 bases left in between. CDR1 and CDR2 from the germline V gene are SGDLS and YYNGEE. This CDR3 is built from 14 residues. The CDR3 DNA follows: TGTGCCAGCAGCGTAGGTCTAGCGAGCTACGAGCAGTACTTC. Translation: CASSVGLASYEQYF.

The chain recombines TRBV6-5 with TRBJ2-1; TRBD2 agrees at 9 bases. V dropped 6 bases and J dropped 1; count of bases not matched to a gene: 4. This CDR3 region has 15 residues. Germline V gene lookup returns CDR1 MNHEY and CDR2 SVGAGI. The CDR3 coding sequence is TGTGCCAGCAGACCTAGCGGGAAATCCTACAATGAGCAGTTCTTC. It is translated as CASRPSGKSYNEQFF.

The chain carries TRBV25-1 and TRBJ2-7, with D hard to call. The CDR3 consists of 11 residues. V lost 7 bases and J 0 bases, leaving 4 bases between the germline ends. Germline V gene sequence: CDR1 MGHDK, CDR2 SYGVNS. This CDR3 reads CASTNSYEQYF. The CDR3 DNA sequence: TGTGCCAGCACAAACTCCTACGAGCAGTACTTC.

This rearrangement joins TRBV5-1 to TRBJ2-5; TRBD2 agrees at 7 bases. The CDR3 has 15 residues. The germline V gene encodes CDR1 SGHRS and CDR2 YFSETQ. Trimming cost V 0 bases and J 3 bases; bases outside gene matches: 5. DNA for the CDR3: TGCGCCAGCAGCTTGGGATCCGCGGGGGAAGAGACCCAGTACTTC. Residues: CASSLGSAGEETQYF.

The chain joins TRBV29-1 to TRBJ1-2, with TRBD1 as a possible D gene (5 bases). Trimming took 4 bases from V and 2 from J, leaving 8 bases between them. The CDR3 runs 12 residues. Germline lookup yields CDR1 SQVTM and CDR2 ANQGSEA. The CDR3 is CSVAGDNYGYTF. DNA of the CDR3: TGCAGCGTTGCGGGGGACAACTATGGCTACACCTTC.

This rearrangement joins TRBV11-3 to TRBJ2-1; D may be TRBD1 (6 bases). Per the germline V gene, CDR1 is SGHNT and CDR2 is YENEEA. CDR3 size: 14 residues. V dropped 1 base and J dropped 5 bases, with 9 bases sitting between them. CDR3 sequence reads: CASSLGSGDNEQFF. CDR3 coding DNA: TGTGCCAGCAGCTTAGGTTCAGGGGACAATGAGCAGTTCTTC.

The chain joins TRBV6-1 to TRBJ1-3; D perhaps matches TRBD1 (5 bases). In germline, CDR1 is MNHNS, CDR2 SASEGT. The length of the CDR3 is 13 residues. V was shortened by 7 bases and J by 4 bases, with 11 bases between the two germline ends. The CDR3 reads CASTPGGGNTIYF. CDR3 in DNA: TGTGCCAGCACCCCCGGGGGGGGAAACACCATATATTTT.

The V call is TRBV21-1, the J call TRBJ1-5; TRBD1, the table's D call, was not compared with the DNA. TRBV21-1 is designated a pseudogene. The CDR3 runs 16 residues. CDR3 region: CASSKDPGSSNQPQHF. CDR3 sequence (DNA): TGTGCCAGCAGCAAAGACCCAGGGTCTAGCAATCAGCCCCAGCATTTT.

The V gene is TRBV7-3, the J gene TRBJ2-2, with 8 bases identical to TRBD2. The V and J ends lost 2 bases and 4 bases, in that order; junction bases with no gene match: 12. There are 18 residues in the CDR3. Germline V CDR1 and CDR2: SGHTA, FQGTGA. The CDR3 coding sequence is TGTGCCAGCAGCTTAGTGGTAGCGGGGCCGAGGGGCACCGGGGAGCTGTTTTTT. Translated: CASSLVVAGPRGTGELFF. The full variable domain, rest sourced from reference TRBV7-3 and TRBJ2-2, is GAGVSQTPSNKVTEKGKYVELRCDPISGHTALYWYRQSLGQGPEFLIYFQGTGAADDSGLPNDRFFAVRPEGSVSTLKIQRTERGDSAVYLCASSLVVAGPRGTGELFFGEGSRLTVL.

The rearrangement joins TRBV9 to TRBJ1-2, with 9 bases lining up with TRBD1. V trimming: 2 bases; J trimming: 8 bases; junction bases outside the gene matches: 13. This CDR3 comprises 16 residues. Germline CDR1 SGDLS, CDR2 YYNGEE. The CDR3 loop is CASSVDNWGQGDGYTF. The DNA for the CDR3 is TGTGCCAGCAGCGTTGATAACTGGGGACAGGGAGACGGCTACACCTTC.